These 4 T cell receptor beta chains came from one sample sequenced in a study of cytomegalovirus exposure and HLA in healthy donors. PCR was performed using 60 Vbeta and 13 Jbeta primers. The assay was immunoSEQ multiplex PCR, and TCRdb's table has in-frame clones only and misses some. The profile shows roughly 120,000 clones, approximately 80% of them singletons. Sequencing input: PBMCs. All receptors derive from a woman aged 18-29 years in good health and CMV-seronegative.

Worth noting for this clone: The junction does not match germline at one end; this may be a read error. The chain couples TRBV7-9 to TRBJ2-7; D is ambiguous. This CDR3 has 12 amino acids. CDR1 is SEHNR, CDR2 FQNEAQ, per germline (reference sequence). CDR3 sequence (DNA): TGTGCCAGCAGCTTACTTCCTTACGAGCGGTACTTC. Translation gives CASSLLPYERYF.

This chain uses TRBV6-5 with TRBJ2-5, with TRBD1 as a possible D gene (6 bases). Trimming shortened V by 4 bases and J by 2 bases, and 11 bases separated the two germline ends. The CDR3 runs 14 residues. Per the germline V gene, CDR1 is MNHEY and CDR2 is SVGAGI. The CDR3 is CASSFKQGQETQYF. CDR3 coding DNA: TGTGCCAGCAGTTTTAAGCAGGGGCAAGAGACCCAGTACTTC.

The V and J genes are TRBV6-1 and TRBJ1-5; maybe TRBD1 (6 bases). The CDR3 loop spans 15 amino acids. Trimming removed 5 bases from V and 3 bases from J, with 14 bases in between. CDR1 MNHNS and CDR2 SASEGT come from the germline V gene. The CDR3 is CASSSRQAFNQPQHF. CDR3 bases: TGTGCCAGCAGTTCCAGACAGGCCTTCAATCAGCCCCAGCATTTT.

This chain links TRBV7-2 with TRBJ2-5; D is undetermined. The closer fit of TRBJ2-7 to the DNA end suggests the J call may be wrong. Germline V gene data show CDR1 as SGHTA and CDR2 as FQGNSA. The CDR3 has 15 amino acids. The CDR3 spells CASSLAAVSRNEQYF. For the CDR3, the DNA is TGTGCCAGCAGCTTAGCGGCGGTTTCTAGAAACGAGCAGTACTTC.